This T cell receptor beta chain was profiled in a study of T cell responses to AZD1222 COVID-19 vaccine (dated by TCRdb to about 2021). Looking at the study overall: A total of 240 or so trial participants underwent TCR sequencing, of whom about 210 had received two doses of AZD1222 and 26 had received two doses of the MenACWY control vaccine. Trial participants were enrolled into age subgroups of 18-55, 56-69 and 70-plus years, which contained around 140, 26 and 57 TCR-sequenced participants, respectively. General conclusions and limits of the study: Participants were mostly white British and included more females than males, and it was suggested by the authors that clonal diversity may have been underestimated. The 56-69-year group was small, and its depth increase did not reach significance, likely because of low power. Only a handful of AZD1222 recipients were SARS-CoV-2 seropositive at baseline, limiting conclusions about previously exposed vaccinees. A significant rise in spike-specific TCR breadth and depth was observed after two AZD1222 doses relative to day 0 and relative to MenACWY recipients. Vaccine-associated CD4 TCRs spanned the whole spike protein, with dominant responses in regions 160-218 and 743-854. Because no samples from the day 14 peak response were available, repertoires could be characterized only after the peak T cell response. Reportedly, almost half of the unique spike-specific TCRs recognized epitopes lying outside the regions that are mutated in the B.1.351 and B.1.1.7 variants.

V and J lose 4 bases and 2 bases, and a span of 15 bases separates them. Its CDR3 holds 16 amino acids, cysteine through phenylalanine. The only DNA kept is the CDR3, 48 bases in frame from the first base. The germline V gene encodes CDR1 SGHNT and CDR2 YYREEE (reference sequence). In regard to this clone: The antigen it recognizes is unknown. Base qualities are not provided; no much larger clone lies one nucleotide away.

The CDR3 regions of human TCRbeta chains were subjected to immunosequencing. The paper's data handling went like this. Repertoire TCRs were matched against a reference library of SARS-CoV-2-specific TCRs generated with the MIRA antigen-specificity platform. Breadth was defined as the fraction of unique TCRs that were SARS-CoV-2-associated. Depth was defined as the fraction of total T cells that were SARS-CoV-2-associated. Using the MIRA data, each spike-specific TCR was mapped to the spike region that the TCR reacts to and placed in a CD4 or CD8 class. Log10-transformed breadth and depth values were compared by one-way ANOVA with Sidak's multiple comparisons tests. Not all clones reach the TCRdb copy of this immuneACCESS table, which keeps in-frame sequences only. Checked studies attribute under half of the gap to unresolved V genes and leave the rest unexplained. V and J calls plus clone size are reproduced from that table; the DNA served to infer D and trimming. The sample contains approximately 150,000 clones, 80% to 95% of them found a single time. Of the sample, less than 1.5% is held by the ten largest clones.

This specimen's time point label, interpreted: about 28 days (+/-7) after the second vaccine dose. Because spike-specific TCR depth and breadth did not differ between the two schedules, AZD1222 recipients who got a second dose at roughly 4 weeks were pooled with those who got a second dose at roughly 12 weeks. Vaccinee samples were obtained from the UK trials COV001 and COV002, which included a single-blind randomized controlled phase 2/3 trial of AZD1222 (ChAdOx1 nCoV-19) in healthy adults. For TCRbeta chain sequencing, PBMC samples from trial participants were taken at day 0 and at day 28 after the second dose.

This sequence originates from an adult who received the AZD1222 COVID-19 vaccine. The source was peripheral blood, collected 28 days after the second AZD1222 dose. The chain couples TRBV5-4 to TRBJ2-2; the D gene is possibly TRBD2, with 5 bases matching. CDR3 protein: CASSPPGRYNTGELFF. In nucleotide form, the sequence is TGTGCCAGCAGCCCCCCGGGGAGATACAACACCGGGGAGCTGTTTTTT.